Below are 17 T cell receptor beta chains sequenced from a single sample in a study of cytomegalovirus exposure and HLA in healthy donors. PCR used 60 Vbeta primers and 13 Jbeta primers. Sequencing was performed with immunoSEQ multiplex PCR; in TCRdb, only in-frame clones are kept and a portion is missing. The sample has about 110,000 clones, about four fifths seen once. Source material: PBMCs. These receptor sequences come from a man aged 45-65 years in good health and CMV-seronegative.

V usage is TRBV28 and J usage is TRBJ1-1; D perhaps matches TRBD1 (5 bases). The CDR3 is 15 amino acids. Germline V gene lookup returns CDR1 MDHEN and CDR2 SYDVKM. Trimming cost V 7 bases and J 5 bases, with 20 bases left between them. CDR3: CASNSPGVGATEAFF. The CDR3 DNA reads as TGTGCCAGCAACTCTCCAGGAGTAGGGGCAACTGAAGCTTTCTTT.

The chain joins TRBV5-6 to TRBJ2-1, with D maybe TRBD1 (6 bases). V dropped 6 bases and J dropped 2 bases, with 12 bases sitting between them. This CDR3 comprises 14 residues. The germline CDR1 and CDR2 sequences are SGHDT and YYEEEE. In DNA, the CDR3 is TGTGCCAGCAAGAGGGACACACCCTACAATGAGCAGTTCTTC. It specifies CASKRDTPYNEQFF.

The chain's CDR3 is CAISGGQGGGDYGYTF. DNA of the CDR3: TGTGCCATCAGTGGTGGTCAGGGAGGGGGGGACTATGGCTACACCTTC. The rearrangement links TRBV10-3 to TRBJ1-2; perhaps TRBD1 as D (6 bases). The V end lost 4 bases, the J end lost 3 bases, and 18 bases lay between the germline ends. Germline-derived CDR1 and CDR2 are ENHRY and SYGVKD. The CDR3 loop spans 16 amino acids.

The CDR3 DNA reads as TGTGCCAGCAGCCAAGTTCTAGAGGGTTTGGACATTCAGTACTTC. Amino acid sequence: CASSQVLEGLDIQYF. The rearrangement uses TRBV4-2 and TRBJ2-4; weak D call: TRBD2 (5 bases). CDR3 length: 15 residues. Trimming took 1 base from V and 8 from J, leaving 15 bases between them. Germline V lookup: CDR1 LGHNA, CDR2 YNFKEQ.

The chain couples TRBV11-2 to TRBJ1-4; 8 bases match TRBD1. In germline, CDR1 is SGHAT, CDR2 FQNNGV. This CDR3 has 14 residues. V dropped 1 base and J dropped 6; count of bases not matched to a gene: 1. CDR3 sequence reads: CASSLAGGDEKLFF. CDR3 sequence (DNA): TGTGCCAGCAGCTTAGCAGGGGGCGATGAAAAACTGTTTTTT.

CDR3 sequence (DNA): TGTGCCAGCAGTGAATTCAGGGACAGGAGCTCCTACGAGCAGTACGTC. This encodes CASSEFRDRSSYEQYV. The genes are TRBV2 and TRBJ2-7; the match to TRBD1 covers 8 bases. Germline V CDR1 and CDR2: SNHLY, FYNNEI. The CDR3 has 16 amino acids. Germline trimming cut 2 bases from V and 0 bases from J; bases unmatched to any gene: 6.

This rearrangement joins TRBV16 to TRBJ2-2; 7 bases match TRBD2. Losses at the gene ends were 4 bases for V and 1 base for J; bases not matched to a gene: 12. Germline V gene sequence: CDR1 KGHSY, CDR2 FQNENV. The CDR3 is made up of 18 amino acids. CDR3 sequence reads: CASSPGLAGPGNTGELFF. The CDR3, as DNA: TGTGCCAGCAGCCCTGGTTTAGCGGGCCCAGGGAACACCGGGGAGCTGTTTTTT.

This sequence joins TRBV5-1 and TRBJ1-6, with 8 bases that match TRBD1. Looked up from germline, CDR1 is SGHRS and CDR2 is YFSETQ. This CDR3 spans 16 amino acids. Unmatched junction bases numbered 10, after V lost 4 bases and J lost 7 bases. CDR3 amino acids: CASSGLRDRGNSPLHF. The CDR3 coding sequence is TGCGCCAGCAGCGGCCTCCGAGACAGGGGAAATTCACCCCTCCACTTT. Filled out from reference TRBV5-1 and TRBJ1-6, the complete variable domain reads KAGVTQTPRYLIKTRGQQVTLSCSPISGHRSVSWYQQTPGQGLQFLFEYFSETQRNKGNFPGRFSGRQFSNSRSEMNVSTLELGDSALYLCASSGLRDRGNSPLHFGNGTRLTVT.

The chain is built from TRBV25-1 and TRBJ1-2; D is perhaps TRBD1 (5 bases). The CDR3 totals 14 residues. Trimming removed 6 bases at V and 4 bases at J, with 15 bases between. CDR1 and CDR2 (germline): MGHDK, SYGVNS. The CDR3 nucleotides are TGTGCCAGCAGAGACGGGAGGGGATCCTATGGCTACACCTTC. This codes for CASRDGRGSYGYTF.

The V call is TRBV4-1, the J call TRBJ1-1, with 9 bases that match TRBD1. This CDR3 has 16 amino acids. Germline CDR1 is MGHRA and CDR2 is YSYEKL. With V trimmed by 0 bases and J by 5 bases, 7 bases remained unmatched. The CDR3 nucleotides read TGCGCCAGCAGCCAAGATCCGACAGGGGGTAGAACTGAAGCTTTCTTT. Protein sequence: CASSQDPTGGRTEAFF.

The V and J genes are TRBV14 and TRBJ2-1; D not certain. The ends were cut back, 0 bases at V and 4 bases at J, with 10 bases in the middle. The germline CDR1 and CDR2 sequences are SGHDN and FVKESK. CDR3 length: 15 residues. The DNA of the CDR3 is TGTGCCAGCAGCCAAGACAGAGGTCCATACAATGAGCAGTTCTTC. Its translation: CASSQDRGPYNEQFF.

The V and J genes are TRBV11-2 and TRBJ1-1; unclear D gene. The CDR3 runs 14 residues. Trimming took off 5 bases at V and 5 bases at J, with 15 bases between the two ends. The germline V gene encodes CDR1 SGHAT and CDR2 FQNNGV. The CDR3 DNA follows: TGTGCCAGCAGCCAAAACTTGGGAGGGACTGAAGCTTTCTTT. Translation gives CASSQNLGGTEAFF.

The chain joins TRBV12-5 to TRBJ1-2; D remains unclear. V lost 4 bases, J lost 9 bases, and 9 bases lay in between. The germline V gene encodes CDR1 LGHNT and CDR2 FRNRAP. The CDR3 totals 11 residues. The CDR3 region is CASGSQMRYTF. CDR3 coding DNA: TGTGCTAGTGGTTCCCAGATGCGCTACACCTTC.

The chain is built from TRBV5-4 and TRBJ2-1; 12 bases are shared with TRBD2. V lost 4 bases, J lost 4 bases, and 6 bases stayed unmatched. The germline CDR1 and CDR2 sequences are SGHNT and YYREEE (reference sequence). The CDR3 covers 16 residues. Here the CDR3 DNA reads TGTGCCAGCAGCCCTCAACTAGCGGGGGGATACAATGAGCAGTTCTTC. Translation gives CASSPQLAGGYNEQFF.

CDR3 sequence reads: CASRDQGTYGQPQHF. DNA of the CDR3: TGTGCCAGTAGGGATCAGGGGACCTATGGACAGCCCCAGCATTTT. V gene TRBV19 combines with J gene TRBJ1-5; weak D call: TRBD1 (6 bases). V lost 6 bases, J lost 7 bases, and 19 bases lay in between. The CDR3 has 15 residues. Germline V CDR1 and CDR2: LNHDA, SQIVND (reference sequence).

The chain joins TRBV27 to TRBJ1-3, with D uncertain. This CDR3 has 14 residues. Germline V gene data show CDR1 as MNHEY and CDR2 as SMNVEV (reference sequence). Trimming removed 6 bases from V and 5 bases from J, with 14 bases in between. CDR3 region: CASRSSGSRNTIYF. The CDR3 coding sequence is TGTGCCAGCAGGAGTTCAGGATCACGAAACACCATATATTTT.

The chain uses TRBV5-1 and TRBJ1-5; 7 nucleotides match TRBD1. Germline trimming cut 0 bases from V and 9 bases from J; bases unmatched to any gene: 15. The length of the CDR3 is 17 residues. Germline CDR1 reads SGHRS; CDR2 reads YFSETQ. The CDR3 region has the DNA TGCGCCAGCAGCTTGGCCAGGAGGGGGCTACTACCCGGGCCCCAGCATTTT. It codes for CASSLARRGLLPGPQHF.